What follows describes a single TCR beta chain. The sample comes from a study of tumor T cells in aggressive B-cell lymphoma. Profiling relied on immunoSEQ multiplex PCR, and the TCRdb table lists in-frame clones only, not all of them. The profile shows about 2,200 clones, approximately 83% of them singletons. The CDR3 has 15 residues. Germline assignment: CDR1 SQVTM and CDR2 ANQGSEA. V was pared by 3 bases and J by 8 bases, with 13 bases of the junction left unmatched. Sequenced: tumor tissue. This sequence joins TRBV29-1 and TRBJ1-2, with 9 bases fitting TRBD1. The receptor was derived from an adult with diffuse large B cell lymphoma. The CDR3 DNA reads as TGCAGCGTTGATATAAGGACAGGGGCAAATGGGGGCTACACCTTC. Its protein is CSVDIRTGANGGYTF.